The clone carrying this TCR beta chain has a handful of counts. Its antigen is unknown. The CDR3 covers 14 residues. The germline V gene has CDR1 LNHDA and CDR2 SQIVND (reference sequence). V lost 3 bases to trimming and J lost 8 bases; unmatched junction nucleotides: 9. Use of 60 Vbeta and 13 Jbeta primers characterized the PCR. Assay: immunoSEQ multiplex PCR; the TCRdb copy retains only in-frame clones and omits some. The sample consists of some 110,000 clones, about 9.4% of them appearing once. The sample comes from a study of cytomegalovirus exposure and HLA in healthy donors. Study-wide findings and caveats: Researchers left out some V segments, among them TRBV6-2 and TRBV6-3, as indistinguishable.

This rearrangement joins TRBV19 to TRBJ1-2, with TRBD1 matching 7 bases. Specimen: PBMCs. This clonotype originated in a man aged 35 to 55 in good health and CMV-seropositive. The CDR3 sequence: CASSILAQGGGYTF. The CDR3, as DNA: TGTGCCAGTAGTATCCTTGCCCAGGGGGGCGGCTACACCTTC. The whole variable domain, filled in from reference TRBV19 and TRBJ1-2, reads DGGITQSPKYLFRKEGQNVTLSCEQNLNHDAMYWYRQDPGQGLRLIYYSQIVNDFQKGDIAEGYSVSREKKESFPLTVTSAQKNPTAFYLCASSILAQGGGYTFGSGTRLTVV.